The 8 T cell receptor beta chains presented below share a single source sample, sequenced in a study of shared clonotypes between healthy human individuals. TCRdb keeps only in-frame clones here, not all; method: immunoSEQ multiplex PCR. The repertoire holds under 1,100,000 clones, with about four fifths as singletons. Material for sequencing was memory CD4+ T cells from PBMCs. The subset denotes: CD45RA-negative fraction. These receptors were collected from a man between 18 and 35 years old in good health. Some clones in this sample may be carry-over from other donors' samples.

In its sample, this clone was seen a few times. Other DNA sequences of this sample code for an identical CDR3. The gene calls are TRBV6-1 and TRBJ1-1, with D perhaps TRBD1 (5 bases). The ends were cut back, 1 base at V and 0 bases at J, with 9 bases in the middle. From germline, CDR1 is MNHNS and CDR2 SASEGT. CDR3 size: 15 residues. As DNA, the CDR3 is TGTGCCAGCAGTGAAGGGGGGGGGATGAACACTGAAGCTTTCTTT. This encodes CASSEGGGMNTEAFF.

Regarding this clone: Additional DNA sequences in this sample encode the identical CDR3. The chain carries TRBV18 and TRBJ2-2, with D perhaps matching TRBD1 (5 bases). With 2 bases removed from V and 2 bases from J, the gap between germline ends came to 9 bases. CDR1 is KGHSH, CDR2 LQKENI, per germline. The CDR3 is made up of 15 amino acids. The CDR3 here is CASSPTGGNTGELFF. As DNA, the CDR3 is TGTGCCAGCTCACCAACAGGTGGAAACACCGGGGAGCTGTTTTTT.

Notes on this clone: A much larger clone sits a single nucleotide away, making a read error possible. This same CDR3 is encoded by further DNA sequences in the sample. The chain has TRBV6-6 and TRBJ2-2, with D tentatively TRBD2 (5 bases). CDR1 is MNHNY and CDR2 is SVGAGI in the germline V gene (reference sequence). The V and J ends lost 7 bases and 7 bases respectively, with 22 bases between them. CDR3 length: 16 amino acids. In DNA, the CDR3 is TGTGCCAGCACCCCCGGAGCAGGAGGTCCGGGCGGGGAGCTGTTTTTT. Protein sequence: CASTPGAGGPGGELFF.

The J gene is TRBJ2-7, the V gene TRBV4-3; TRBD2 aligns across 15 bases. This CDR3 region has 17 residues. V shed 4 bases and J 2 bases; nucleotides not matched to a gene: 6. Per germline, CDR1 LGHNA and CDR2 YSLEER. CDR3 bases: TGCGCCAGCAGCCTTGGACTAGCGGGAGGGCCGGCCTACGAGCAGTACTTC. Translated: CASSLGLAGGPAYEQYF.

The chain links TRBV28 to TRBJ1-1, with D perhaps matching TRBD1 (6 bases). The CDR3 contains 14 residues. Per germline, CDR1 MDHEN and CDR2 SYDVKM. Trimming removed 5 bases at V and 0 bases at J, with 10 bases between. The CDR3 DNA sequence: TGTGCCAGCAGTACGGGGGGCTTGAACACTGAAGCTTTCTTT. Its protein product is CASSTGGLNTEAFF. The variable domain in full, completed from reference TRBV28 and TRBJ1-1, reads DVKVTQSSRYLVKRTGEKVFLECVQDMDHENMFWYRQDPGLGLRLIYFSYDVKMKEKGDIPEGYSVSREKKERFSLILESASTNQTSMYLCASSTGGLNTEAFFGQGTRLTVV.

V gene TRBV29-1 combines with J gene TRBJ2-3, with D maybe TRBD2 (7 bases). Germline V gives CDR1 SQVTM, CDR2 ANQGSEA. With 8 bases removed from V and 5 bases from J, the gap between germline ends came to 14 bases. The CDR3 contains 12 residues. The CDR3 protein is CSSRGGGDTQYF. The DNA of the CDR3 is TGCAGCTCAAGGGGGGGAGGAGATACGCAGTATTTT.

The chain has TRBV7-2 and TRBJ2-1; a possible D gene is TRBD2 (5 bases). Trimming took off 3 bases at V and 6 bases at J, with 18 bases between the two ends. In germline, CDR1 is SGHTA, CDR2 FQGNSA. The CDR3 spans 16 residues. The CDR3 region is CASSFTPSRGINEQFF. The CDR3, as DNA: TGTGCCAGCAGCTTCACCCCTAGCCGGGGTATCAATGAGCAGTTCTTC.

This clone has only a few counts. The J gene is TRBJ2-5, the V gene TRBV5-1; 12 bases fit TRBD1. In germline, CDR1 is SGHRS, CDR2 YFSETQ. J was trimmed by 5 bases and V by 0 bases; bases with no gene match: 5. The CDR3 loop spans 16 amino acids. CDR3 coding DNA: TGCGCCAGCAGCTTGGAGGGACAGGGGGCGGCGGAGACCCAGTACTTC. Amino acid sequence: CASSLEGQGAAETQYF.